These 19 T cell receptor beta chains were all obtained from the same sample, sequenced in a study of T cells expressing NK-cell markers. TCRdb processed the 5' RACE reads again and assigns one entry to each CDR3 protein, with no DNA. This sample's table has approximately 150,000 distinct CDR3 sequences. Input material: blood T cells: a sorted CD56 or NKG2C T cell subset, CD4+ or CD8+ T cells, or bulk PBMC T cells (not recorded which). The source of these receptors is a man younger than 35 in good health.

The chain carries TRBV25-1 and TRBJ1-2. Germline loops: CDR1 MGHDK, CDR2 SYGVNS. This CDR3 has 17 amino acids. The CDR3: CASSDWGTAASDYGYTF.

This rearrangement joins TRBV20-1 to TRBJ2-7. The CDR3 contains 16 residues. The germline V gene encodes CDR1 DFQATT and CDR2 SNEGSKA (reference sequence). The CDR3 region is CSAKSFRQTSSYEQYF.

The chain is built from TRBV19 and TRBJ1-1. The germline gives CDR1 LNHDA, CDR2 SQIVND (reference sequence). The CDR3 length is 14 residues. CDR3 region: CASTIGVALTEAFF.

The chain uses TRBV18 and TRBJ2-7; lacking DNA, the TRBD1 call made by TCRdb goes unchecked. CDR3 length equals 15 residues. The germline V gene has CDR1 KGHSH and CDR2 LQKENI. The CDR3 is CASSPRTGRTYEQYF.

The chain carries TRBV7-2 and TRBJ1-3; absent DNA, TCRdb's TRBD1 call cannot be checked. Germline V gene sequence: CDR1 SGHTA, CDR2 FQGNSA. The CDR3 totals 15 residues. The CDR3 sequence: CASSLDGGAGNTIYF.

The chain joins TRBV30 to TRBJ2-1; TCRdb lists TRBD1, though no DNA is available to test this call. CDR1 GTSNPN and CDR2 SVGIG come from the germline V gene (reference sequence). The CDR3 is 14 amino acids. The CDR3 spells CAWGKGQGANEQFF. Full variable domain (missing parts from reference TRBV30 and TRBJ2-1): SQTIHQWPATLVQPVGSPLSLECTVEGTSNPNLYWYRQAAGRGLQLLFYSVGIGQISSEVPQNLSASRPQDRQFILSSKKLLLSDSGFYLCAWGKGQGANEQFFGPGTRLTVL.

The chain employs TRBV7-8 and TRBJ2-3; TCRdb names TRBD1, which stays unverified in the absence of DNA. Germline V gives CDR1 SGHVS, CDR2 FQNEAQ. The CDR3 is 18 residues long. CDR3 amino acids: CASSGPPRDRGRPDTQYF.

The CDR3 loop is CASSVAAGGPKNIQYF. This chain links TRBV9 with TRBJ2-4; the TCRdb call, TRBD2, lacks DNA for checking. The CDR3 has 16 residues. From germline, CDR1 is SGDLS and CDR2 YYNGEE.

The chain combines TRBV12-5 with TRBJ2-3; the D call of TRBD2 rests on TCRdb alone, since no DNA is present to check it. Germline values: CDR1 LGHNT, CDR2 FRNRAP. The CDR3 spans 17 residues. The CDR3 loop is CASGSPAGQRGGDTQYF.

This sequence joins TRBV15 and TRBJ1-5; the TCRdb call, TRBD1, lacks DNA for checking. The CDR3 is 16 amino acids. The germline V gene has CDR1 LNHNV and CDR2 YYDKDF (reference sequence). The CDR3 sequence: CATREGWTGSNQPQHF.

This chain joins TRBV7-9 and TRBJ2-7. The CDR3 sequence is 13 residues long. Germline CDR1 is SEHNR and CDR2 is FQNEAQ (reference sequence). The CDR3 reads CASSRAIGGEQYF.

The rearrangement joins TRBV12-3 or TRBV12-4 to TRBJ2-3. The CDR3 loop spans 15 amino acids. The CDR3 sequence: CASSSIGQGTDTQYF.

The rearrangement links TRBV2 to TRBJ1-2; the TRBD1 assignment by TCRdb is unverifiable without DNA. The CDR3 has 12 amino acids. Germline CDR1 is SNHLY and CDR2 is FYNNEI. CDR3 loop: CASTDSNYGYTF.

This chain uses TRBV29-1 with TRBJ1-1. Germline CDR1 is SQVTM and CDR2 is ANQGSEA. The CDR3 covers 12 residues. CDR3 protein: CSVQEENTEAFF.

The J gene is TRBJ1-1, the V gene TRBV4-1. CDR1 MGHRA and CDR2 YSYEKL come from the germline V gene. CDR3 size: 13 residues. CDR3: CASAEGSGTEAFF.

The chain joins TRBV7-9 to TRBJ1-2; TCRdb proposes TRBD1, but this gene call is untestable without DNA. Germline values: CDR1 SEHNR, CDR2 FQNEAQ (reference sequence). The CDR3 has 16 residues. The CDR3 protein is CASSRTGQEANYGYTF.

The gene calls are TRBV23-1 and TRBJ1-4. TRBV23-1 is classed as an ORF, of uncertain function. The CDR3 is 14 amino acids. CDR3 protein: CASSPNSPSEKLFF.

This sequence joins TRBV19 and TRBJ1-1; TCRdb calls TRBD1, which cannot be checked without DNA. The CDR3 loop spans 18 amino acids. In germline, CDR1 is LNHDA, CDR2 SQIVND (reference sequence). This CDR3 reads CASSISGGAGSMNTEAFF.

The chain links TRBV12-3 or TRBV12-4 to TRBJ2-1. The CDR3 spans 12 residues. This CDR3 is CASVFGYNEQFF.